A single sample gave rise to the 26 T cell receptor gamma chains below, sequenced in a study of human gamma delta and Vdelta1 T cells. These TCRs' antigens remain unknown. TCRdb redid the clone calls on the PCR reads with CATT. The table lists about 8,700 gamma-chain clones, around 50% of them singletons. The source material was Vdelta1 gamma-delta T cells from blood grown in culture (DOT cells). These receptors were collected from a human donor in good health.

V usage is TRGV2 and J usage is TRGJ1 or TRGJ2. Germline trimming cut 2 bases from V and 8 bases from J; bases unmatched to any gene: 6. The germline gives CDR1 EGSNGY, CDR2 YDSYNSKV. The CDR3 is made up of 12 amino acids. The chain's CDR3 is CATWDVNDKKLF. The CDR3 DNA reads as TGTGCCACCTGGGACGTAAACGATAAGAAACTCTTT.

This clone was seen more than once but under ten times. V is TRGV8 and J is TRGJP2. The ends lost 5 bases at V and 6 bases at J; junction bases unmatched: 12. CDR1 and CDR2 from the germline V gene are VENAVY and YDSYNSRV. This CDR3 has 15 amino acids. The DNA of the CDR3 is TGTGCCACCTGGGCCCCTTTGATGGGTGATTGGATCAAGACGTTT. This gives the protein CATWAPLMGDWIKTF.

The chain recombines TRGV10 with TRGJ1 or TRGJ2. TRGV10 is an ORF, and what it does is uncertain. Germline trimming cut 10 bases from V and 5 bases from J; bases unmatched to any gene: 12. This CDR3 has 13 residues. The CDR3 reads CAASQRAHYKKLF. CDR3 sequence (DNA): TGTGCTGCGTCGCAACGGGCGCATTATAAGAAACTCTTT.

The J gene is TRGJP2, the V gene TRGV2. The CDR3 sequence is 17 residues long. Trimming cost V 1 base and J 2 bases; bases outside gene matches: 10. Germline V CDR1 and CDR2: EGSNGY, YDSYNSKV. Here the CDR3 reads CATWDGRPSSSDWIKTF. The CDR3 DNA follows: TGTGCCACCTGGGACGGTCGACCAAGCAGTAGTGATTGGATCAAGACGTTT.

This clone was detected only a few times. This chain links TRGV10 with TRGJP1. TRGV10 is sorted into the ORF group, with uncertain function. Trimming took 8 bases from V and 0 from J; bases not matched to a gene: 7. There are 15 residues in the CDR3. In DNA, the CDR3 is TGTGCTGCGTGGGATCACGATACCACTGGTTGGTTCAAGATATTT. Protein: CAAWDHDTTGWFKIF.

This clone was observed once. A read error may produce the germline difference seen at one junction end. This chain joins TRGV8 and TRGJ1 or TRGJ2. The CDR3 spans 11 residues. CDR1 is VENAVY, CDR2 YDSYNSRV, per germline. In nucleotides, the CDR3 is TGTGCCACCGGGGACCTTAATAAGAAACTCTTT. Translating gives CATGDLNKKLF.

This clone was counted between two and nine times. This chain connects TRGV4 to TRGJ1 or TRGJ2. Germline values: CDR1 EGSTGY, CDR2 YDSYTSSV. With 2 bases clipped from V and 7 bases from J, the junction kept 5 bases outside the gene matches. The CDR3 consists of 12 residues. The CDR3 coding sequence is TGTGCCACCTGGGATGAAAGATATAAGAAACTCTTT. Amino acid sequence: CATWDERYKKLF.

The gene calls are TRGV8 and TRGJ1 or TRGJ2. Germline-derived CDR1 and CDR2 are VENAVY and YDSYNSRV. Trimming took 4 bases from V and 6 from J; bases not matched to a gene: 9. The CDR3 runs to 13 residues. CDR3 in DNA: TGTGCCACCTGGGACGGGTTTATTTATAAGAAACTCTTT. Protein: CATWDGFIYKKLF.

The chain carries TRGV4 and TRGJ1 or TRGJ2. V gave up 0 bases and J gave up 14 bases; unmatched junction bases: 10. The CDR3 spans 12 residues. The germline CDR1 and CDR2 sequences are EGSTGY and YDSYTSSV. CDR3 nucleotide sequence: TGTGCCACCTGGGATGGGTCCCCTTTGCAACTCTTT. Translated: CATWDGSPLQLF.

The sample holds one count of this clone. The rearrangement joins TRGV8 to TRGJ1 or TRGJ2. The CDR3 is made up of 15 amino acids. With 3 bases clipped from V and 5 bases from J, the junction kept 13 bases outside the gene matches. The germline V gene has CDR1 VENAVY and CDR2 YDSYNSRV. The CDR3 DNA sequence: TGTGCCACCTGGGATTATAAAGTGGTCGATTATAAGAAACTCTTT. As protein: CATWDYKVVDYKKLF.

As regards this clone: Other nucleotide sequences in the sample specify the same CDR3. V usage is TRGV9 and J usage is TRGJ1 or TRGJ2. Germline loops: CDR1 GITISATS, CDR2 ISYDGTV (reference sequence). V shed 6 bases and J 1 base; nucleotides not matched to a gene: 0. This CDR3 is built from 11 residues. The DNA for the CDR3 is TGTGCCTTGTGGAATTATTATAAGAAACTCTTT. This encodes CALWNYYKKLF.

As for this clone: A much larger clone differs by one base, so this may be a read error. The chain employs TRGV3 and TRGJ1 or TRGJ2. Germline V gene sequence: CDR1 VTNTFY, CDR2 YDVSTARD (reference sequence). Unmatched junction bases numbered 5, after V lost 0 bases and J lost 6 bases. CDR3 length: 13 residues. CDR3 sequence reads: CATWDRPCYKKLF. The CDR3 DNA reads as TGTGCCACCTGGGACAGGCCTTGTTATAAGAAACTCTTT.

J is TRGJ1 or TRGJ2 and V is TRGV9. Germline-derived CDR1 and CDR2 are GITISATS and ISYDGTV (reference sequence). Trimming cost V 2 bases and J 9 bases; bases outside gene matches: 4. The length of the CDR3 is 11 residues. The chain's CDR3 is CALWEGRKKLF. The CDR3 nucleotides read TGTGCCTTGTGGGAGGGACGTAAGAAACTCTTT.

V gene TRGV9 combines with J gene TRGJ1 or TRGJ2. Germline CDR1 GITISATS, CDR2 ISYDGTV (reference sequence). The CDR3 length is 14 residues. V lost 4 bases and J lost 4; bases outside the gene matches: 10. The CDR3 sequence: CALWDSSRYYKKLF. For the CDR3, the DNA is TGTGCCTTGTGGGATTCCTCAAGATATTATAAGAAACTCTTT.

Concerning this clone: At one end the junction does not follow the germline gene, possibly because of a read error. V and J are TRGV2 and TRGJP1. Germline V gene sequence: CDR1 EGSNGY, CDR2 YDSYNSKV. This CDR3 is 13 amino acids long. CDR3 bases: TGTGCCACCTGGGTCGGGTCAGGTTGGTTCAAGATATTT. This translates into CATWVGSGWFKIF.

The J gene is TRGJ1 or TRGJ2, the V gene TRGV8. The germline V gene encodes CDR1 VENAVY and CDR2 YDSYNSRV. V was pared by 3 bases and J by 12 bases, with 2 bases of the junction left unmatched. The CDR3 contains 9 residues. For the CDR3, the DNA is TGTGCCACCTGGGATTTGAAACTCTTT. This sequence encodes CATWDLKLF.

Only a few counts were recorded for this clone. Other nucleotide sequences in the sample specify the same CDR3. The chain recombines TRGV2 with TRGJ1 or TRGJ2. The V and J ends lost 1 base and 3 bases, in that order; junction bases with no gene match: 6. Germline CDR1 reads EGSNGY; CDR2 reads YDSYNSKV. The CDR3 contains 14 residues. CDR3 amino acids: CATWDGPPYYKKLF. CDR3 in DNA: TGTGCCACCTGGGACGGTCCACCTTATTATAAGAAACTCTTT.

This chain links TRGV10 with TRGJ1 or TRGJ2. TRGV10 falls under the ORF class, with uncertain function. V lost 8 bases to trimming and J lost 11 bases; unmatched junction nucleotides: 13. This CDR3 region has 12 residues. CDR3 DNA: TGTGCTGCGTGGGATTATAATATTCAGAAACTCTTT. Its translation: CAAWDYNIQKLF.

Only a few counts were recorded for this clone. The chain combines TRGV2 with TRGJ1 or TRGJ2. The CDR3 is made up of 13 amino acids. CDR1 and CDR2 (germline): EGSNGY, YDSYNSKV. V trimming: 0 bases; J trimming: 7 bases; junction bases outside the gene matches: 6. CDR3 in amino acids: CATWDGTEYKKLF. The CDR3 DNA reads TGTGCCACCTGGGACGGGACGGAGTATAAGAAACTCTTT.

Comments on this clone: A read error is possible here, since a much larger clone lies one base away. In the same sample, other DNA sequences code for this CDR3. The chain recombines TRGV2 with TRGJ1 or TRGJ2. The J segment lost 3 bases and the V segment lost 0 bases, leaving 2 bases of the junction unmatched. Looked up from germline, CDR1 is EGSNGY and CDR2 is YDSYNSKV. The CDR3 covers 13 residues. CDR3 protein: CATWDGSYYKKLF. The DNA for the CDR3 is TGTGCCACCTGGGACGGGAGTTATTATAAGAAACTCTTT.

As concerns this clone: The junction shows a germline mismatch at one end, possibly a read error. The chain recombines TRGV4 with TRGJP2. Germline CDR1 EGSTGY, CDR2 YDSYTSSV. This CDR3 is 15 amino acids long. The CDR3 region has the DNA TGTGCCACCTGGTATGGGCGCTGGAGTGATTGGATCAAGACGTTT. Protein: CATWYGRWSDWIKTF.

The chain combines TRGV8 with TRGJ1 or TRGJ2. Per the germline V gene, CDR1 is VENAVY and CDR2 is YDSYNSRV. The J segment lost 5 bases and the V segment lost 1 base, leaving 5 bases of the junction unmatched. This CDR3 comprises 13 residues. CDR3 sequence (DNA): TGTGCCACCTGGGATAGTAAAGATTATAAGAAACTCTTT. It yields the protein CATWDSKDYKKLF.

A remark on this clone: The same CDR3 arises from other DNA sequences in this sample as well. V and J are TRGV9 and TRGJP. CDR3 length equals 17 residues. After removal of 0 bases from V and 2 bases from J, the junction contained 1 base not matched to a gene. Germline V lookup: CDR1 GITISATS, CDR2 ISYDGTV (reference sequence). In DNA form, the CDR3 reads TGTGCCTTGTGGGAGGTGCGGCAAGAGTTGGGCAAAAAAATCAAGGTATTT. Residues: CALWEVRQELGKKIKVF.

The chain has TRGV4 and TRGJ1 or TRGJ2. Germline values: CDR1 EGSTGY, CDR2 YDSYTSSV. The ends lost 1 base at V and 5 bases at J; junction bases unmatched: 5. This CDR3 spans 13 amino acids. The CDR3 nucleotides are TGTGCCACCTGGGATGGACTCCATTATAAGAAACTCTTT. This translates into CATWDGLHYKKLF.

V usage is TRGV8 and J usage is TRGJP1. With V trimmed by 2 bases and J by 2 bases, 8 bases remained unmatched. Per the germline V gene, CDR1 is VENAVY and CDR2 is YDSYNSRV. The CDR3 loop spans 16 amino acids. The chain's CDR3 is CATWDIGSTTGWFKIF. The CDR3 nucleotides read TGTGCCACCTGGGATATCGGGTCGACCACTGGTTGGTTCAAGATATTT.

Without a V gene call, the J gene is given as TRGJ1 or TRGJ2. The CDR3 length is 11 residues. In nucleotides, the CDR3 is TGTGCCCTCTGCCATTATTATAAGAAACTCTTT. Translation: CALCHYYKKLF.